The 23 T cell receptor beta chains in this list originate from one sample, sequenced in a study of PD-L1 blockade in urothelial cancer. Noted time point: peripheral blood 6 weeks after treatment start. TCRdb keeps only in-frame clones here, not all; method: immunoSEQ multiplex PCR. The sample lists some 48,000 clones, approximately 84% occurring once. This material consisted of PBMCs, taken around atezolizumab (anti-PD-L1) treatment. The receptors were sampled from a man in his fifties or sixties with urothelial cancer.

The chain links TRBV30 to TRBJ1-6; D not certain. Germline CDR1 GTSNPN, CDR2 SVGIG (reference sequence). This CDR3 is 13 amino acids long. Trimming removed 0 bases from V and 7 bases from J, with 7 bases in between. The chain's CDR3 is CAWSVGGNSPLHF. CDR3 DNA sequence: TGTGCCTGGAGTGTCGGAGGAAATTCACCCCTCCACTTT.

This chain uses TRBV28 with TRBJ1-4, with D uncertain. This CDR3 comprises 16 residues. CDR1 is MDHEN and CDR2 is SYDVKM in the germline V gene. V was cut by 7 bases and J by 5 bases, with 20 bases left in between. Here the CDR3 DNA reads TGTGCCAGCAAGTCACCCACCGCAGGTTCGAATGAAAAACTGTTTTTT. It is translated as CASKSPTAGSNEKLFF. Variable domain in full (rest from reference TRBV28 and TRBJ1-4): DVKVTQSSRYLVKRTGEKVFLECVQDMDHENMFWYRQDPGLGLRLIYFSYDVKMKEKGDIPEGYSVSREKKERFSLILESASTNQTSMYLCASKSPTAGSNEKLFFGSGTQLSVL.

The chain links TRBV7-6 to TRBJ2-7; D is perhaps TRBD2 (5 bases). V was cut by 3 bases and J by 0 bases, with 12 bases left in between. Per the germline V gene, CDR1 is SGHVS and CDR2 is FNYEAQ. This CDR3 has 15 residues. The CDR3 loop is CASSFRGRDSYEQYF. DNA for the CDR3: TGTGCCAGCAGCTTTCGAGGACGGGACTCCTACGAGCAGTACTTC.

This chain connects TRBV19 to TRBJ1-2, with 7 bases aligning to TRBD1. Germline CDR1 is LNHDA and CDR2 is SQIVND (reference sequence). V was clipped by 0 bases and J by 6 bases; unmatched bases: 22. This CDR3 has 20 residues. CDR3 in DNA: TGTGCCAGTAGTATAGATCTTGACGTGACCCTGACAGGGCGCGGTGATGGCTACACCTTC. This codes for CASSIDLDVTLTGRGDGYTF. The whole variable domain, filled in from reference TRBV19 and TRBJ1-2, reads DGGITQSPKYLFRKEGQNVTLSCEQNLNHDAMYWYRQDPGQGLRLIYYSQIVNDFQKGDIAEGYSVSREKKESFPLTVTSAQKNPTAFYLCASSIDLDVTLTGRGDGYTFGSGTRLTVV.

This clone was seen a few times. V and J are TRBV18 and TRBJ1-2; D is ambiguous. Per germline, CDR1 KGHSH and CDR2 LQKENI. This CDR3 comprises 15 residues. Deletions cut 2 bases from V and 1 base from J, with 11 bases between. The CDR3 loop reads CASSPARHDNYGYTF. Written as DNA, the CDR3 is TGTGCCAGCTCACCAGCTAGGCACGATAACTATGGCTACACCTTC.

DNA for the CDR3: TGTGCCAGCAGACCCGGGACAGGGGATCAGCCCCAGCATTTT. Translated: CASRPGTGDQPQHF. This chain links TRBV7-2 with TRBJ1-5; 10 bases agree with TRBD1. This CDR3 comprises 14 residues. From germline, CDR1 is SGHTA and CDR2 FQGNSA. Losses at the gene ends were 6 bases for V and 5 bases for J; bases not matched to a gene: 4.

The chain employs TRBV5-1 and TRBJ1-1; D unclear. Trimming took 0 bases from V and 2 from J, leaving 14 bases between them. Germline V gene lookup returns CDR1 SGHRS and CDR2 YFSETQ. CDR3 length equals 16 residues. CDR3 in DNA: TGCGCCAGCAGCTTGGTTGGAGGGTCGGGCAACACTGAAGCTTTCTTT. This sequence encodes CASSLVGGSGNTEAFF.

The gene calls are TRBV7-2 and TRBJ2-5; D is possibly TRBD1 (6 bases). The CDR3 is made up of 15 amino acids. The germline V and J ends were trimmed by 2 bases and 5 bases, with 15 bases remaining between them. Germline CDR1 and CDR2: SGHTA and FQGNSA. The CDR3 loop is CASSLSWAGEETQYF. The DNA of the CDR3 is TGTGCCAGCAGCTTATCGTGGGCAGGGGAGGAGACCCAGTACTTC.

The rearrangement uses TRBV7-2 and TRBJ2-5, with D maybe TRBD2 (6 bases). The CDR3 has 15 residues. Germline CDR1 reads SGHTA; CDR2 reads FQGNSA. Trimming removed 5 bases at V and 5 bases at J, with 18 bases between. In nucleotides, the CDR3 is TGTGCCAGCAGCCCCCCCCGGGGGAGCGTGGAGACCCAGTACTTC. It is translated as CASSPPRGSVETQYF.

The gene calls are TRBV10-1 and TRBJ2-2; possibly TRBD1 for D (5 bases). Germline CDR1 and CDR2: WNHNN and SYGVQD (reference sequence). The CDR3 has 13 residues. V gave up 7 bases and J gave up 7 bases, with 13 bases separating them. For the CDR3, the DNA is TGCGCCAGCACCAGGGATGGAAGCGGGGAGCTGTTTTTT. This codes for CASTRDGSGELFF.

This clone was counted once. The chain carries TRBV10-1 and TRBJ1-5, with a tentative D call TRBD1 (6 bases). Looked up from germline, CDR1 is WNHNN and CDR2 is SYGVQD (reference sequence). This CDR3 comprises 15 residues. Trimming shortened V by 9 bases and J by 0 bases, and 15 bases separated the two germline ends. The CDR3 sequence: CASRYRVFSNQPQHF. DNA of the CDR3: TGCGCCAGTCGATACAGGGTTTTTAGCAATCAGCCCCAGCATTTT.

Ten or more counts support this clone. The chain carries TRBV19 and TRBJ2-7, with D possibly matching TRBD1 (6 bases). CDR3 size: 12 residues. Per germline, CDR1 LNHDA and CDR2 SQIVND (reference sequence). Trimming took off 4 bases at V and 7 bases at J, with 11 bases between the two ends. CDR3 in DNA: TGTGCCAGTAGTACGGACAGTCGGGAGCAGTACTTC. Protein product: CASSTDSREQYF.

J is TRBJ2-5 and V is TRBV5-1; 8 nucleotides match TRBD1. Per the germline V gene, CDR1 is SGHRS and CDR2 is YFSETQ. The V segment lost 3 bases and the J segment 3 bases; nucleotides outside the gene matches: 7. The CDR3 spans 15 residues. The CDR3 region is CASSSNAGGEETQYF. In DNA form, the CDR3 reads TGCGCCAGCAGCTCAAACGCAGGGGGCGAAGAGACCCAGTACTTC.

V usage is TRBV6-5 and J usage is TRBJ1-1; no clear D gene. V gave up 6 bases and J gave up 4 bases, with 15 bases separating them. There are 14 residues in the CDR3. Germline-derived CDR1 and CDR2 are MNHEY and SVGAGI. The CDR3 here is CASRGRRVVTEAFF. CDR3 in DNA: TGTGCCAGCAGAGGGCGGAGGGTCGTCACTGAAGCTTTCTTT.

The CDR3 DNA follows: TGTGCCTGGAGGCGAGGGATGGGGAACACCGGGGAGCTGTTTTTT. As protein: CAWRRGMGNTGELFF. The rearrangement joins TRBV30 to TRBJ2-2; maybe TRBD2 (5 bases). V shed 3 bases and J shed 1 base, with 12 bases lying between them. The CDR3 runs 15 residues. Germline assignment: CDR1 GTSNPN and CDR2 SVGIG (reference sequence).

V gene TRBV6-5 combines with J gene TRBJ1-2; a weak D match, TRBD1 (6 bases). The germline CDR1 and CDR2 sequences are MNHEY and SVGAGI. The CDR3 spans 15 residues. V lost 4 bases to trimming and J lost 4 bases, with 16 bases between them. CDR3 nucleotides: TGTGCCAGCAGTTCCCCAGGGGAGGGGGTCTATGGCTACACCTTC. Amino acids: CASSSPGEGVYGYTF.

The chain has TRBV6-4 and TRBJ2-1, with a weak D call TRBD2 (6 bases). Germline V lookup: CDR1 MRHNA, CDR2 SNTAGT. The CDR3 runs 15 residues. The V gene lost 3 bases and the J gene lost 6 bases, with 15 bases spanning the gap. The CDR3 region is CASSEMAGRGNEQFF. CDR3 nucleotides: TGTGCCAGCAGTGAGATGGCAGGGCGGGGCAATGAGCAGTTCTTC.

The rearrangement joins TRBV6-5 to TRBJ2-1; 9 nucleotides align to TRBD2. V shed 5 bases, J shed 4 bases, and the junction held 6 bases outside the gene matches. CDR1 and CDR2 (germline): MNHEY, SVGAGI. This CDR3 comprises 15 residues. DNA for the CDR3: TGTGCCAGCAGTCGCACTAGCGGGCCGTACAATGAGCAGTTCTTC. Translating gives CASSRTSGPYNEQFF.

The chain recombines TRBV9 with TRBJ2-3, with 8 bases aligning to TRBD2. CDR1 and CDR2 (germline): SGDLS, YYNGEE. The CDR3 has 15 amino acids. With V trimmed by 3 bases and J by 1 base, 4 bases remained unmatched. CDR3 DNA: TGTGCCAGCAGCGGTTTTAGCGGGGGCACAGATACGCAGTATTTT. Translating gives CASSGFSGGTDTQYF.

This chain uses TRBV28 with TRBJ1-4; perhaps TRBD1 as D (6 bases). CDR1 MDHEN and CDR2 SYDVKM come from the germline V gene. This CDR3 spans 14 amino acids. The V gene lost 6 bases and the J gene lost 0 bases, with 8 bases spanning the gap. The CDR3 here is CASSRTATNEKLFF. CDR3 DNA sequence: TGTGCCAGCAGCCGGACAGCAACTAATGAAAAACTGTTTTTT.

The chain has TRBV7-9 and TRBJ1-1; no reliable D call. The CDR3 consists of 14 residues. V lost 2 bases to trimming and J lost 1 base, with 8 bases between them. Germline CDR1 is SEHNR and CDR2 is FQNEAQ (reference sequence). The CDR3 reads CASSLLPSNTEAFF. The CDR3 region has the DNA TGTGCCAGCAGCTTACTTCCCTCGAACACTGAAGCTTTCTTT.

This clone was observed a single time. The chain recombines TRBV6-6 with TRBJ2-7; D perhaps matches TRBD2 (7 bases). The V end lost 0 bases, the J end lost 4 bases, and 16 bases lay between the germline ends. Germline assignment: CDR1 MNHNY and CDR2 SVGAGI (reference sequence). There are 16 residues in the CDR3. CDR3 DNA: TGTGCCAGCAGTTACTCAGGGCAGGGAGGGGGTTACGAGCAGTACTTC. Its protein is CASSYSGQGGGYEQYF.

The V and J genes are TRBV27 and TRBJ2-5; 10 bases line up with TRBD2. V lost 2 bases, J lost 5 bases, and 5 bases stayed unmatched. The V gene's germline CDR1 is MNHEY and CDR2 SMNVEV (reference sequence). The CDR3 covers 15 residues. CDR3: CASSLGSGGFETQYF. The CDR3 region has the DNA TGTGCCAGCAGTTTAGGTAGCGGGGGGTTTGAGACCCAGTACTTC.